This entry lists 13 T cell receptor beta chains sequenced from one sample in a study of control samples from healthy donors and cancer patients. Method: immunoSEQ multiplex PCR; TCRdb's copy keeps in-frame clones and lacks some. The data hold approximately 50,000 clones, with 85% to 95% observed a single time. The sequencing input was blood. The receptors originated from a man aged 25-45 years in good health.

The CDR3 DNA sequence: TGTGCCAGCAGTGAAGCGCTTCTGGCGGGAGGTTCCCAAGAGACCCAGTACTTC. Translating gives CASSEALLAGGSQETQYF. The V gene is TRBV6-1, the J gene TRBJ2-5; 8 positions agree with TRBD2. Trimming cost V 0 bases and J 1 base; bases outside gene matches: 10. CDR1 is MNHNS and CDR2 is SASEGT in the germline V gene. The CDR3 is 18 amino acids.

The chain has TRBV3-1 (or the pseudogene TRBV3-2) and TRBJ2-7; perhaps TRBD2 as D (6 bases). Germline CDR1 LGHDT, CDR2 YNNKEL (reference sequence). The CDR3 has 18 residues. Trimming removed 4 bases at V and 0 bases at J, with 22 bases between. CDR3 bases: TGTGCCAGCAGCCTTGACATTGTCGATGCGGGAAACTCCTACGAGCAGTACTTC. Protein: CASSLDIVDAGNSYEQYF.

The gene calls are TRBV7-9 and TRBJ2-2; 9 bases align to TRBD1. The V segment lost 5 bases and the J segment 4 bases; nucleotides outside the gene matches: 5. The CDR3 runs to 15 residues. Germline assignment: CDR1 SEHNR and CDR2 FQNEAQ (reference sequence). The CDR3 here is CASSLGQGRTGELFF. Here the CDR3 DNA reads TGTGCCAGCAGCCTGGGACAGGGCCGCACCGGGGAGCTGTTTTTT. The variable domain in full, with the rest retrieved from reference TRBV7-9 and TRBJ2-2, is DTGVSQNPRHKITKRGQNVTFRCDPISEHNRLYWYRQTLGQGPEFLTYFQNEAQLEKSRLLSDRFSAERPKGSFSTLEIQRTEQGDSAMYLCASSLGQGRTGELFFGEGSRLTVL.

V gene TRBV13 combines with J gene TRBJ1-1; D remains ambiguous. The CDR3 totals 15 residues. Trimming pared 7 bases from V and 1 base from J, leaving 16 bases between. CDR1 and CDR2 (germline): PRHDT, FYEKMQ (reference sequence). CDR3 in amino acids: CASKRTGGENTEAFF. In DNA form, the CDR3 reads TGTGCCAGCAAACGAACGGGCGGAGAGAACACTGAAGCTTTCTTT.

This chain links TRBV5-1 with TRBJ2-3; TRBD2 aligns across 8 bases. J was trimmed by 0 bases and V by 1 base; bases with no gene match: 1. The CDR3 is 15 residues long. The V gene's germline CDR1 is SGHRS and CDR2 YFSETQ. CDR3 DNA: TGCGCCAGCAGCTTGATAGCGGGGAGCACAGATACGCAGTATTTT. Its protein is CASSLIAGSTDTQYF.

The chain joins TRBV5-4 to TRBJ1-2, with TRBD1 matching over 7 bases. The J segment lost 0 bases and the V segment lost 1 base, leaving 9 bases of the junction unmatched. CDR1 is SGHNT and CDR2 is YYREEE in the germline V gene (reference sequence). The CDR3 is made up of 17 amino acids. The chain's CDR3 is CASSLPGQKTSNYGYTF. In DNA, the CDR3 is TGTGCCAGCAGCTTGCCGGGACAGAAAACCTCTAACTATGGCTACACCTTC.

The genes are TRBV19 and TRBJ1-5; D might be TRBD1 (5 bases). Trimming took 5 bases from V and 2 from J, leaving 16 bases between them. The CDR3 is 16 residues long. Per the germline V gene, CDR1 is LNHDA and CDR2 is SQIVND (reference sequence). CDR3 nucleotides: TGTGCCAGTAGTCACCCCCTCCGGGGGGGCAATCAGCCCCAGCATTTT. It codes for CASSHPLRGGNQPQHF.

As to this clone: At one end the junction does not follow the germline gene, possibly because of a read error. The rearrangement links TRBV7-7 to TRBJ2-2; tentatively, D is TRBD1 (5 bases). This CDR3 spans 16 amino acids. Germline lookup yields CDR1 SSHAT and CDR2 FNYEAQ (reference sequence). The CDR3 reads CASSSSGFANTGELFF. The CDR3 DNA is TGTGCTAGCAGCTCGTCAGGGTTCGCGAACACCGGGGAGCTGTTTTTT.

The rearrangement links TRBV5-5 to TRBJ1-1, with 7 bases identical to TRBD1. The CDR3 is 14 amino acids. Germline V CDR1 and CDR2: SGHKS, YYEKEE (reference sequence). Trimming removed 2 bases from V and 6 bases from J; junction bases left unmatched: 7. The CDR3 protein is CASSFWEGAAEAFF. The CDR3 nucleotides are TGTGCCAGCAGCTTCTGGGAGGGGGCTGCTGAAGCTTTCTTT.

This clone is classed as medium-sized. The V gene is TRBV15, the J gene TRBJ1-5; D is possibly TRBD1 (5 bases). The V end lost 0 bases, the J end lost 0 bases, and 24 bases lay between the germline ends. The germline V gene has CDR1 LNHNV and CDR2 YYDKDF (reference sequence). This CDR3 contains 21 residues. The DNA of the CDR3 is TGTGCCACCAGCAGAGATTGGGGAAGACAGAAGGGAGTCTATAGCAATCAGCCCCAGCATTTT. This sequence encodes CATSRDWGRQKGVYSNQPQHF.

As concerns this clone: At one end, the junction sequence differs from germline, possibly due to a read error. This rearrangement joins TRBV27 to TRBJ1-4; D is uncertain. Looked up from germline, CDR1 is MNHEY and CDR2 is SMNVEV (reference sequence). This CDR3 spans 15 amino acids. CDR3 in amino acids: CASSLSGHPNKKLFF. In DNA, the CDR3 is TGTGCCAGCAGTTTATCTGGGCACCCTAATAAAAAACTGTTTTTT.

This chain links TRBV30 with TRBJ1-3; D gene unclear. Trimming shortened V by 2 bases and J by 16 bases, and 18 bases separated the two germline ends. The germline V gene encodes CDR1 GTSNPN and CDR2 SVGIG (reference sequence). CDR3 length: 12 residues. The chain's CDR3 is CAWSHPPHPTYF. The CDR3 nucleotides are TGTGCCTGGAGTCACCCCCCCCACCCCACGTATTTT.

This clone was detected only once. V is TRBV7-2 and J is TRBJ2-7; D might be TRBD2 (5 bases). The CDR3 contains 13 residues. Per germline, CDR1 SGHTA and CDR2 FQGNSA. Deletions cut 1 base from V and 5 bases from J, with 9 bases between. Here the CDR3 DNA reads TGTGCCAGCAGCTTAGTAGGACTCCACGAGCAGTACTTC. As protein: CASSLVGLHEQYF.